This passage covers 13 T cell receptor beta chains from one sample sequenced in a study of CD8+ T cells in alopecia areata. RNA extraction and reverse transcription yielded cDNA as sequencing template. Clones were read by immunoSEQ multiplex PCR, and TCRdb kept only the in-frame ones, dropping some. The top ten hold around 12% of the sample, which has over 150,000 clones, about three fifths seen once. Described treatment: oral pan-JAK inhibitor, 5-10 mg twice daily. This specimen consisted of CD8+ T cells sorted from blood, obtained at week 24, from a patient treated with tofacitinib. All receptors come from a human donor with alopecia areata.

The chain couples TRBV5-6 to TRBJ2-1; D possibly corresponds to TRBD2 (6 bases). Looked up from germline, CDR1 is SGHDT and CDR2 is YYEEEE. The CDR3 spans 13 residues. Trimming pared 2 bases from V and 10 bases from J, leaving 13 bases between. Here the CDR3 reads CASSFPTRGEQFF. CDR3 nucleotide sequence: TGTGCCAGCAGCTTCCCGACTAGAGGAGAGCAGTTCTTC.

The J gene is TRBJ1-5, the V gene TRBV10-3; the D gene is possibly TRBD1 (6 bases). Germline CDR1 and CDR2: ENHRY and SYGVKD. The germline V and J ends were trimmed by 3 bases and 7 bases, with 10 bases remaining between them. CDR3 size: 13 residues. Written as DNA, the CDR3 is TGTGCCATCAGTGAAGGGGGGGTACAGCCCCAGCATTTT. This translates into CAISEGGVQPQHF.

This clone has a handful of counts. V gene TRBV29-1 combines with J gene TRBJ2-7; 7 bases align to TRBD1. The CDR3 consists of 12 residues. Germline CDR1 SQVTM, CDR2 ANQGSEA. The V gene end was trimmed by 3 bases and the J gene end by 3 bases; junction bases not matched to a gene: 2. DNA of the CDR3: TGCAGCGTTGACACAGGGGACTACGAGCAGTACTTC. Translating gives CSVDTGDYEQYF.

This chain uses TRBV6-5 with TRBJ2-5; unclear D gene. V lost 4 bases, J lost 1 base, and 10 bases lay in between. This CDR3 spans 14 amino acids. Per the germline V gene, CDR1 is MNHEY and CDR2 is SVGAGI. In nucleotides, the CDR3 is TGTGCCAGCAGTTCCTTGGGGATCCAAGAGACCCAGTACTTC. This translates into CASSSLGIQETQYF.

This clone showed up just a few times. The sample carries other DNA sequences with the same CDR3. The J gene is TRBJ1-5, the V gene TRBV4-1; 7 bases line up with TRBD1. Trimming cost V 4 bases and J 4 bases; bases outside gene matches: 7. Germline V gene sequence: CDR1 MGHRA, CDR2 YSYEKL. This CDR3 is 15 amino acids long. CDR3 in amino acids: CASSPTGSGNQPQHF. For the CDR3, the DNA is TGCGCCAGCAGCCCGACAGGGTCTGGAAATCAGCCCCAGCATTTT.

This clone occurred a few times. V and J are TRBV27 and TRBJ2-4; 9 nucleotides align to TRBD1. V lost 8 bases, J lost 1 base, and 0 bases stayed unmatched. This CDR3 has 13 amino acids. From germline, CDR1 is MNHEY and CDR2 SMNVEV (reference sequence). CDR3 loop: CASGQGAKNIQYF. The CDR3 nucleotides are TGTGCCAGCGGACAGGGGGCCAAAAACATTCAGTACTTC.

The V and J genes are TRBV9 and TRBJ2-2; D not resolved. Germline V gives CDR1 SGDLS, CDR2 YYNGEE. Trimming took off 0 bases at V and 7 bases at J, with 1 base between the two ends. This CDR3 has 11 amino acids. The CDR3 here is CASSVDGELFF. The DNA for the CDR3 is TGTGCCAGCAGCGTAGACGGGGAGCTGTTTTTT. Full variable domain (missing parts from reference TRBV9 and TRBJ2-2): DSGVTQTPKHLITATGQRVTLRCSPRSGDLSVYWYQQSLDQGLQFLIQYYNGEERAKGNILERFSAQQFPDLHSELNLSSLELGDSALYFCASSVDGELFFGEGSRLTVL.

The chain combines TRBV15 with TRBJ1-5; TRBD1 matches at 8 bases. The V and J ends lost 4 bases and 0 bases, in that order; junction bases with no gene match: 5. The CDR3 is 16 residues long. Germline lookup yields CDR1 LNHNV and CDR2 YYDKDF (reference sequence). The CDR3 DNA sequence: TGTGCCACCAGCAACGACAGGGGCGTTAGCAATCAGCCCCAGCATTTT. Translated: CATSNDRGVSNQPQHF.

This chain links TRBV15 with TRBJ1-1; tentatively, D is TRBD1 (5 bases). Per the germline V gene, CDR1 is LNHNV and CDR2 is YYDKDF (reference sequence). CDR3 length equals 15 residues. Trimming removed 3 bases at V and 1 base at J, with 12 bases between. CDR3 amino acids: CATSSRDGQNTEAFF. CDR3 in DNA: TGTGCCACCAGCAGCCGGGACGGCCAGAACACTGAAGCTTTCTTT.

This clone was counted only a few times. The chain employs TRBV4-1 and TRBJ2-2, with 8 bases matching TRBD1. The CDR3 is 15 amino acids. V was clipped by 4 bases and J by 3 bases; unmatched bases: 4. Germline V gene lookup returns CDR1 MGHRA and CDR2 YSYEKL. CDR3 loop: CASSRGQGDTGELFF. The CDR3 DNA sequence: TGCGCCAGCAGCCGCGGACAGGGTGACACCGGGGAGCTGTTTTTT.

Details on this clone: Sequence at one end of the junction differs from germline and may be a read error. This chain links TRBV5-1 with TRBJ2-2; maybe TRBD1 (6 bases). This CDR3 spans 15 amino acids. Germline V lookup: CDR1 SGHRS, CDR2 YFSETQ. The DNA for the CDR3 is TGCGCCACCAGCCCCGGGACATTGAACACCGGGGAGCTGTTTTTT. This translates into CATSPGTLNTGELFF.

V gene TRBV5-6 combines with J gene TRBJ2-5; TRBD1 is a possible D gene (6 bases). Deletions cut 4 bases from V and 3 bases from J, with 10 bases between. CDR1 and CDR2 (germline): SGHDT, YYEEEE. This CDR3 is built from 13 residues. In nucleotides, the CDR3 is TGTGCCAGCAGCCAGGGGCAGGAAGAGACCCAGTACTTC. Translation gives CASSQGQEETQYF. Full variable domain (missing parts from reference TRBV5-6 and TRBJ2-5): DAGVTQSPTHLIKTRGQQVTLRCSPKSGHDTVSWYQQALGQGPQFIFQYYEEEERQRGNFPDRFSGHQFPNYSSELNVNALLLGDSALYLCASSQGQEETQYFGPGTRLLVL.

The genes are TRBV7-8 and TRBJ2-2, with 8 bases fitting TRBD2. J was trimmed by 3 bases and V by 4 bases; bases with no gene match: 10. CDR1 SGHVS and CDR2 FQNEAQ come from the germline V gene. This CDR3 spans 17 amino acids. CDR3 coding DNA: TGTGCCAGCAGCTACATAGCGGGGAGGGTATACACCGGGGAGCTGTTTTTT. This encodes CASSYIAGRVYTGELFF.